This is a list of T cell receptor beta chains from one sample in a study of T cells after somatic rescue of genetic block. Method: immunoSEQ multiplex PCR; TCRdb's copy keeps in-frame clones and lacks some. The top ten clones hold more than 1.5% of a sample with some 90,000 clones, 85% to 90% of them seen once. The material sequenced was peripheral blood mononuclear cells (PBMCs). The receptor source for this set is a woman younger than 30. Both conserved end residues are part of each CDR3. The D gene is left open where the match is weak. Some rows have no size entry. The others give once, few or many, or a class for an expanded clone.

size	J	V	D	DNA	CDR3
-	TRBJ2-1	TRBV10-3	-	TGTGCCATCAGTGAGTCCCCCCTAGGAAATGAGCAGTTCTTC	CAISESPLGNEQFF
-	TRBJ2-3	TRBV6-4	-	TGTGCCAGCAGTGAAACGGACGGTCCTAGCACAGATACGCAGTATTTT	CASSETDGPSTDTQYF
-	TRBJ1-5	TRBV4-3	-	TGCGCCAGCAGCCAAGATCGGGACACCCATCAGCCCCAGCATTTT	CASSQDRDTHQPQHF
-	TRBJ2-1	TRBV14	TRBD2	TGTGCCAGCAGCAGGACTAGCGGGTACAATGAGCAGTTCTTC	CASSRTSGYNEQFF
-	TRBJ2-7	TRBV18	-	TGTGCCAGCTCACCAGAACTAACCGGAGAGCAGTACTTC	CASSPELTGEQYF
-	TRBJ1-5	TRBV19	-	TGTGCCAGTAGTAGTAGCAGGGTGAATCAGCCCCAGCATTTT	CASSSSRVNQPQHF
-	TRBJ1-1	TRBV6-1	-	TGTGCCAGCCCCCGATGGGACGGTGGAACTGAAGCTTTCTTT	CASPRWDGGTEAFF
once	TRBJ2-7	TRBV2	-	TGTGCCAGCAGTGAGGGGCAGGGGATCTCCTACGAGCAGTACTTC	CASSEGQGISYEQYF
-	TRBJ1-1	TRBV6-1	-	TGTGCCAGCAGTGCCTACAGGGTGAACACTGAAGCTTTCTTT	CASSAYRVNTEAFF
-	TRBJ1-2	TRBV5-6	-	TGTGCCAGCAGCTTCCGGGACGGTTCTATGAGCTACACCTTC	CASSFRDGSMSYTF
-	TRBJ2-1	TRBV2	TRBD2	TGTGCCAGCAGTGAATACGGGGGGACCCACAAAGGGCAGTTCTTC	CASSEYGGTHKGQFF
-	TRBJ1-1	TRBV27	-	TGTGCCAGCAAAGGTCGGGGGAACACTGAAGCTTTCTTT	CASKGRGNTEAFF
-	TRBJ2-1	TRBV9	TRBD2	TGTGCCAGCAGCGAGGGGGGCCTAGCGGGAGATGGAGGTGAGCAGTTCTTC	CASSEGGLAGDGGEQFF
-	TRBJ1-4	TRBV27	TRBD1	TGTGCCAGCAGTCCGCAAAAGAGGACAGGGGCAGGCGAAAAACTGTTTTTT	CASSPQKRTGAGEKLFF
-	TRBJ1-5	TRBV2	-	TGTGCCAGCAGACCTGTCGGAGGCCTGGTCAATCAGCCCCAGCATTTT	CASRPVGGLVNQPQHF
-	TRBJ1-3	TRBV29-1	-	TGCAGCGTTGAAGATGGAAACACCATATATTTT	CSVEDGNTIYF